This T cell receptor beta chain emerged from a study of regulatory T cells in long-lasting Graves disease. Time point denoted: persistent/refractory GD, antithyroid drugs over 5 years with positive TRAb. There was RNA extracted from PBMCs, and the TCR library was made from it. Under American Thyroid Association guidelines, Graves' disease was diagnosed. EDTA tubes received nine milliliters of collected peripheral blood. Trimming took off 4 bases at V and 7 bases at J, with 16 bases between the two ends. CDR3 length equals 14 residues. Germline CDR1 and CDR2: MDHEN and SYDVKM. Arm-PCR of CDR3 regions and iRepertoire HTBI primers were used to build TCR beta libraries. TCRdb fed the multiplex PCR reads into MiXCR, producing one record per CDR3 protein. The profile covers 400,000 to 500,000 distinct CDR3 sequences, with approximately 23% appearing a single time and about 12% taken by the ten largest. Ten or more counts support this clonotype.

This clonotype was obtained from a female donor with Graves disease. This material consisted of peripheral blood mononuclear cells (PBMCs), taken when the disease was refractory, from a patient treated with antithyroid drugs. This sequence joins TRBV28 and TRBJ1-1, with D maybe TRBD1 (6 bases). The CDR3 region is CASSSGGLGSEAFF. The CDR3 DNA is TGTGCCAGCAGTTCGGGGGGGCTTGGGAGTGAAGCTTTCTTT. Filled out from reference TRBV28 and TRBJ1-1, the complete variable domain reads DVKVTQSSRYLVKRTGEKVFLECVQDMDHENMFWYRQDPGLGLRLIYFSYDVKMKEKGDIPEGYSVSREKKERFSLILESASTNQTSMYLCASSSGGLGSEAFFGQGTRLTVV.